One T cell receptor (beta chain) is described in this entry. J gave up 3 bases and V 6 bases, and 13 bases lay outside the gene matches. CDR1 is SGHTA and CDR2 is FQGTGA in the germline V gene. This CDR3 spans 17 amino acids. This sample is drawn from a study of blood T cell repertoires in COVID-19. TCRdb keeps only in-frame clones here, not all; method: immunoSEQ multiplex PCR. This table has approximately 400,000 clones, around 87% appearing once. This receptor was obtained from a man younger than 40 who had recovered from COVID-19. The chain has TRBV7-3 and TRBJ1-1; 10 positions agree with TRBD1. Sequencing was performed on PBMCs or T cells enriched from blood (not recorded which). The DNA of the CDR3 is TGTGCCAGCAGAACGACAGGGGGCCCCCCCCAGGACACTGAAGCTTTCTTT. Translation gives CASRTTGGPPQDTEAFF.